This TCR beta chain comes out of a study of shared clonotypes between healthy human individuals. Replicate PCRs from sorted subsets contained roughly 200 ng DNA, which is some 32,000 T cell genomes. Per the original data handling: ImmunoSEQ gave junction-only sequences without quality scores, so filtering differed. TCRdb keeps only in-frame clones here, not all; method: immunoSEQ multiplex PCR. That table gives V, J and clone size, and the DNA gave D and trimming. The sample has some 650,000 clones; 97% are singletons. The trim removed 6 bases at V and 6 bases at J, leaving 6 bases unmatched. Looked up from germline, CDR1 is MNHNS and CDR2 is SASEGT. The CDR3 runs to 15 residues.

The clonotype was recovered from a woman aged 25 to 39 in good health. The sequenced material came from naive CD4+ T cells sorted from blood. Stated subset: CD45RA+ positively selected. This rearrangement joins TRBV6-1 to TRBJ1-5; 12 nucleotides match TRBD1. CDR3 nucleotide sequence: TGTGCCAGCAGGCCGGGACAGGGGGCTGTTCAGCCCCAGCATTTT. It yields the protein CASRPGQGAVQPQHF.